This TCR beta chain was captured in a study of blood T cells in healthy people across ages. General study findings and limits: Researchers judged that diversity estimates from one million T cells fell short of true values. Among T cells, TCR beta diversity per million cells dropped roughly linearly as age rose.

The authors ran a second PCR of roughly 6 to 12 cycles using a sample-barcoded 5' primer and a J-beta primer mix. Each cDNA molecule, via a template-switch adaptor with 12 random nucleotides, was tagged. Each sample yielded at least 2.5 million CDR3-containing paired-end reads. TCRdb analysed the 5' RACE reads with MiXCR anew, one entry per CDR3 protein. The top ten hold 5.5% to 8% of the sample, which has over a million distinct CDR3 sequences, approximately 60% seen once. This clonotype was found a few times. Antigen unknown. Germline assignment: CDR1 ENHRY and CDR2 SYGVKD. V was clipped by 3 bases and J by 7 bases, with 10 bases between them. The CDR3 extends over 13 amino acids.

Sample: blood. V and J are TRBV10-3 and TRBJ2-1; D might be TRBD1 (5 bases). This TCR was sampled from a man aged 18 to 29 in good health. This CDR3 is CAISEESGNEQFF. The CDR3 region has the DNA TGTGCCATCAGTGAAGAATCAGGGAATGAGCAGTTCTTC.